The 2 T cell receptor beta chains below come from one sample, sequenced in a study of T cells in Graves' hyperthyroidism and ophthalmopathy. What was amplified from RNA transcripts were TCR beta CDR3 regions. A set of HTBI primers served as the primers for a first-round RT-PCR of the TCR CDR3. In TCRdb, the multiplex PCR reads were re-called with MiXCR into one record per CDR3 protein. This sample has approximately 410,000 distinct CDR3 sequences, with roughly 15% found just once. The specimen was blood. Source of these receptors: a man between 18 and 29 years old with Graves' ophthalmopathy.

The table lists this clonotype with a few counts. The rearrangement links TRBV4-1 to TRBJ2-3; D is possibly TRBD2 (6 bases). This CDR3 comprises 16 residues. Trimming removed 3 bases from V and 6 bases from J, with 19 bases in between. Per the germline V gene, CDR1 is MGHRA and CDR2 is YSYEKL. Here the CDR3 reads CASSQAREVWVDTQYF. The DNA of the CDR3 is TGCGCCAGCAGCCAGGCTAGGGAGGTTTGGGTGGATACGCAGTATTTT.

This clonotype occurred many times. V usage is TRBV20-1 and J usage is TRBJ2-7; TRBD2 matches at 10 bases. CDR1 and CDR2 from the germline V gene are DFQATT and SNEGSKA (reference sequence). Trimming took 6 bases from V and 2 from J; bases not matched to a gene: 7. The CDR3 has 14 residues. The CDR3 DNA reads TGCAGTGCGGGCGCTAGCGGGAGCGCCTACGAGCAGTACTTC. It translates to CSAGASGSAYEQYF.